The T cell receptor beta chain described here comes from a study of T cell repertoires in cytomegalovirus infection. Trimming shortened V by 9 bases and J by 7 bases, and 14 bases separated the two germline ends. The germline V gene has CDR1 SGHDT and CDR2 YYEEEE. The CDR3 is 13 residues long. This clonotype showed up many times. Each CDR3 protein is one row after TCRdb ran MiXCR on the reads. Of 200,000 to 250,000 distinct CDR3 sequences detected, over 20% appear once; the ten largest clones hold around a sixth. The V and J genes are TRBV5-6 and TRBJ1-6; maybe TRBD1 (5 bases). The receptor was derived from a human donor in good health (CMV status not recorded). Some clones in this sample may be carry-over from other donors' samples. Sequences were obtained from CD8+ T cells from PBMCs. The CDR3 DNA reads TGTGCCACAGGGACGGGGATAAATTCACCCCTCCACTTT. This sequence encodes CATGTGINSPLHF.